This T cell receptor (beta chain) was observed in a study of identical twins. This CDR3 is 16 amino acids long. Germline lookup yields CDR1 SEHNR and CDR2 FQNEAQ (reference sequence). Trimming at V came to 0 bases and at J to 5 bases, leaving 8 bases not matched to a gene. Findings and limits, study-wide: In beta out-of-frame sequences, the excess sharing between twins was weaker. It was cross-sectional statistical analysis, not following the same donors, that the conclusions relied on.

Note on this clonotype: Antigen: not known.

One entry per CDR3 protein, called by TCRdb with MiXCR from the 5' RACE reads. The sample carries 270,000 or so distinct CDR3 sequences, about 8.3% recorded once. Everyone who gave samples was a healthy Caucasian. The same sample was also used in a study of yellow fever vaccine responses in identical twins.

V is TRBV7-9 and J is TRBJ2-7; 9 bases agree with TRBD2. The sequenced sample was CD8+ T cells sorted from blood. This TCR was sampled from a woman aged 18-29 years in good health. The CDR3, as DNA: TGTGCCAGCAGCTTAGCAGGCGGGAGGGCCCCCCACGAGCAGTACTTC. Its protein product is CASSLAGGRAPHEQYF.